This T cell receptor beta chain stems from a study of T cell repertoires in cytomegalovirus infection. About the research overall: Matching HLA type, along with CMV infection, was indicated by public TCR beta signatures. Study-level findings and limits: The ex vivo response showed dominance by HLA-C-restricted CMV-specific TCR beta clonotypes. Summed frequency of shared TCR beta families picked out CMV carriers who also had the relevant HLA.

TCRdb reprocessed the reads via MiXCR and lists one record per CDR3 protein. The sample lists just over 300,000 distinct CDR3 sequences, 15% to 20% seen once, with around 12% in the top ten. Only a few counts were recorded for this clonotype. Its antigen is unidentified. CDR1 SGHRS and CDR2 YFSETQ come from the germline V gene. CDR3 size: 13 residues. The ends were cut back, 4 bases at V and 3 bases at J, with 11 bases in the middle. This receptor was obtained from a human donor in good health (CMV status not recorded). Some clones in this sample may be carry-over from other donors' samples. What was sequenced was PBMCs. V usage is TRBV5-1 and J usage is TRBJ2-7, with no clear D. CDR3 sequence (DNA): TGCGCCAGCAGCACGAGTCCCCGCTACGAGCAGTACTTC. Translating it yields CASSTSPRYEQYF.